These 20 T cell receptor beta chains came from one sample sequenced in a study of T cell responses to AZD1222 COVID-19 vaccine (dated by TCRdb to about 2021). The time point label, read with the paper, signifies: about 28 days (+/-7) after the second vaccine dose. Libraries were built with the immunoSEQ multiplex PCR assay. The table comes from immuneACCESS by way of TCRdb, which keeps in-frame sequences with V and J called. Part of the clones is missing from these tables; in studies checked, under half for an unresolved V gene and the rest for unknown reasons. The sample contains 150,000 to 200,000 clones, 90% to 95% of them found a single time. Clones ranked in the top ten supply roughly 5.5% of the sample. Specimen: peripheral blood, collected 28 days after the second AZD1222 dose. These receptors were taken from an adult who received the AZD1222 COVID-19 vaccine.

CDR3 bases: TGCAGCGTTGACAAGTTGGGGGAACAGCAAAACATTCAGTACTTC. Protein product: CSVDKLGEQQNIQYF. The V gene is TRBV29-1, the J gene TRBJ2-4; either TRBD1 or TRBD2 may fit D (5 bases each). In germline, CDR1 is SQVTM, CDR2 ANQGSEA. The CDR3 length is 15 residues. The germline V and J ends were trimmed by 3 bases and 5 bases, with 17 bases remaining between them.

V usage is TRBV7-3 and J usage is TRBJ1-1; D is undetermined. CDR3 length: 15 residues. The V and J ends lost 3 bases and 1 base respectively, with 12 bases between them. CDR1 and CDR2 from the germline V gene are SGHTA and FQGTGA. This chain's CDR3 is CASSFTASGNTEAFF. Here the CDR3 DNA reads TGTGCCAGCAGCTTCACGGCGAGTGGGAACACTGAAGCTTTCTTT.

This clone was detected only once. This CDR3 is CASSLGSDYSYEQYF. As DNA, the CDR3 is TGTGCCAGCAGCTTAGGATCGGACTATTCCTACGAGCAGTACTTC. The rearrangement joins TRBV7-8 to TRBJ2-7; D is possibly TRBD2 (6 bases). CDR3 length equals 15 residues. V was cut by 1 base and J by 1 base, with 11 bases left in between. The germline gives CDR1 SGHVS, CDR2 FQNEAQ.

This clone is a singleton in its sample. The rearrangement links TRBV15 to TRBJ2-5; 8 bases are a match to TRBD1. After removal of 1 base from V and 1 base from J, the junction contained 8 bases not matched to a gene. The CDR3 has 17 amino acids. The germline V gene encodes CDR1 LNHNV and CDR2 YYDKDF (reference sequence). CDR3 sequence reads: CATSRGDRGLPQETQYF. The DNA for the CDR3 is TGTGCCACCAGCAGAGGAGACAGGGGACTTCCCCAAGAGACCCAGTACTTC.

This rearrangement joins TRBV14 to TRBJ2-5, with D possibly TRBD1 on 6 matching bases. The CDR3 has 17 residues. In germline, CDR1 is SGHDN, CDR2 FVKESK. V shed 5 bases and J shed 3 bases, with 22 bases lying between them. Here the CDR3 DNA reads TGTGCCAGCAGCACAGGCAGGGGATCCGCGATAAAAGAGACCCAGTACTTC. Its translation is CASSTGRGSAIKETQYF.

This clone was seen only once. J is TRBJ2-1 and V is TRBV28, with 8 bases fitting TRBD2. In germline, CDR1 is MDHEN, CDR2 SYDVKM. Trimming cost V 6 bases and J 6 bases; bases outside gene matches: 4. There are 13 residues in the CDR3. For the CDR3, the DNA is TGTGCCAGCAGCCCGCTAGCGGGCAATGAGCAGTTCTTC. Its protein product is CASSPLAGNEQFF.

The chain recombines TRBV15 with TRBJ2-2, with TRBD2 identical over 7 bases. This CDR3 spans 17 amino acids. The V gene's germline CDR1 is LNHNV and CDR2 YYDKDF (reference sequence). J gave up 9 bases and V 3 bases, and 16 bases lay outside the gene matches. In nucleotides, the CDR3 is TGTGCCACCAGCAGGAACCCCCAGGAGCGGGAACGATGGGAGCTGTTTTTT. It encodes CATSRNPQERERWELFF.

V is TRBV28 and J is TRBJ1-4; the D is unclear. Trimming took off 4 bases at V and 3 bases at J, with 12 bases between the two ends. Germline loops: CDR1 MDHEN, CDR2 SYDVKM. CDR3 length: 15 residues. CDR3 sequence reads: CASSSAGKSNEKLFF. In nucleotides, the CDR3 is TGTGCCAGCAGTTCCGCCGGGAAATCTAATGAAAAACTGTTTTTT.

CDR3 DNA: TGTGCCAGCAGCCAAGATGTATCCGGGGAGCTGTTTTTT. Its translation is CASSQDVSGELFF. The chain employs TRBV3-1 (or the pseudogene TRBV3-2) and TRBJ2-2; D unresolved. Germline V lookup: CDR1 LGHDT, CDR2 YNNKEL (reference sequence). CDR3 length: 13 amino acids. Deletions cut 0 bases from V and 6 bases from J, with 5 bases between.

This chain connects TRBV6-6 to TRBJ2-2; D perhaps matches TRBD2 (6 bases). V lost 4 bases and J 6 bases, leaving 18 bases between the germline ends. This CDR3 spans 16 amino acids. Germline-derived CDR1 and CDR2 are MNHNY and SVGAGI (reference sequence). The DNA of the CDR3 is TGTGCCAGCAGTTCCCCGCGGGGACGCCCCGCCGGGGAGCTGTTTTTT. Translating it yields CASSSPRGRPAGELFF.

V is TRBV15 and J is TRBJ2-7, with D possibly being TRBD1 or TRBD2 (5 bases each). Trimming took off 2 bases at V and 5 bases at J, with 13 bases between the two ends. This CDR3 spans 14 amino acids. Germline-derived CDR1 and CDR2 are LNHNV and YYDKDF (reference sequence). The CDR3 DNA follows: TGTGCCACCAGCAGATACCGGGACGCCGACGAGCAGTACTTC. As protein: CATSRYRDADEQYF.

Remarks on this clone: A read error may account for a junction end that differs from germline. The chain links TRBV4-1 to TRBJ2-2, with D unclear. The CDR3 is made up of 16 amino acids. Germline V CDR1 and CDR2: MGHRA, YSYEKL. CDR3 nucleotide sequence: TGCGCCAGCAGACAAGAGGAGCAGGTTGGGACCGGGGAGCTGTTTTTT. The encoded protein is CASRQEEQVGTGELFF.

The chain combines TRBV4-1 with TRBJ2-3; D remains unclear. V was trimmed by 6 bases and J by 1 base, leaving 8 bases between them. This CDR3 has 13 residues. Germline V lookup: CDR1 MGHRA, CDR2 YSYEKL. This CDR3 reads CASSLVRTDTQYF. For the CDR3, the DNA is TGCGCCAGCAGTCTTGTCCGCACAGATACGCAGTATTTT.

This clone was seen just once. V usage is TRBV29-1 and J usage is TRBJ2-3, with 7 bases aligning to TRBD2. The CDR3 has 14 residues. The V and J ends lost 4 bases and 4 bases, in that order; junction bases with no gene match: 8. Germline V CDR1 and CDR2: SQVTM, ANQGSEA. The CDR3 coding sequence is TGCAGCGTTGGGGACGGCGGGAGTGCAGATACGCAGTATTTT. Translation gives CSVGDGGSADTQYF.

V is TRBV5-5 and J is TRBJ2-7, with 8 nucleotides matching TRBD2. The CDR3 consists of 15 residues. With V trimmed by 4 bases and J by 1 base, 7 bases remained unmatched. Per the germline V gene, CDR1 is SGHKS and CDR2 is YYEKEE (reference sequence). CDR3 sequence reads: CASSHATGGSYEQYF. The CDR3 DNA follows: TGTGCCAGCAGCCATGCGACGGGGGGGTCCTACGAGCAGTACTTC. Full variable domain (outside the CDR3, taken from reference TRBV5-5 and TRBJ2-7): DAGVTQSPTHLIKTRGQQVTLRCSPISGHKSVSWYQQVLGQGPQFIFQYYEKEERGRGNFPDRFSARQFPNYSSELNVNALLLGDSALYLCASSHATGGSYEQYFGPGTRLTVT.

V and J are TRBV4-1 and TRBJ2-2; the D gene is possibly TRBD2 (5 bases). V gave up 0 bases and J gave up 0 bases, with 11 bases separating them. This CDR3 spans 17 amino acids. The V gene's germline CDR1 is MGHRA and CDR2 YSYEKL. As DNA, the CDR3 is TGCGCCAGCAGCCAAGAGAAGTCCGGGACGAACACCGGGGAGCTGTTTTTT. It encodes CASSQEKSGTNTGELFF.

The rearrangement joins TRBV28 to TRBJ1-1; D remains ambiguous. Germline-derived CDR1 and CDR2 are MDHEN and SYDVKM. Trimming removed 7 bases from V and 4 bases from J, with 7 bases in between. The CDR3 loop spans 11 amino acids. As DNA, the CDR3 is TGTGCCAGCATCCTCGGCACTGAAGCTTTCTTT. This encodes CASILGTEAFF. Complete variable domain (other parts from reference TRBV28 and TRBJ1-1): DVKVTQSSRYLVKRTGEKVFLECVQDMDHENMFWYRQDPGLGLRLIYFSYDVKMKEKGDIPEGYSVSREKKERFSLILESASTNQTSMYLCASILGTEAFFGQGTRLTVV.

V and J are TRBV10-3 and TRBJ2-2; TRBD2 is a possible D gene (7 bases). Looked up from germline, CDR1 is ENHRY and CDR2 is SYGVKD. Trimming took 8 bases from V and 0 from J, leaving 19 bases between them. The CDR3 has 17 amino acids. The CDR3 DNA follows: TGTGCCATCGAGGAGGGGGGGAATCTCGCGAACACCGGGGAGCTGTTTTTT. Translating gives CAIEEGGNLANTGELFF.

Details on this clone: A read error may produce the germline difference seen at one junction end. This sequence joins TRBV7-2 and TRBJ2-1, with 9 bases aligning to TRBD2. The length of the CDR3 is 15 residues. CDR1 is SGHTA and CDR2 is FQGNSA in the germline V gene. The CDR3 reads CASSVAGDLYNEQFF. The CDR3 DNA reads TGTGCCAGCAGCGTAGCGGGGGATCTCTACAATGAGCAGTTCTTC.

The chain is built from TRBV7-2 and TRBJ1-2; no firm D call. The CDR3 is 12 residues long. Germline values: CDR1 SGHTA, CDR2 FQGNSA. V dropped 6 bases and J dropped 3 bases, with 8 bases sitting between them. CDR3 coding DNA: TGTGCCAGCAGGTACGGGGACTATGGCTACACCTTC. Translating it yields CASRYGDYGYTF.